This T cell receptor beta chain was profiled in a study of blood T cell repertoires in COVID-19. Study in general: Material from acute and convalescent COVID-19 was sourced from the United States, Italy and Spain.

Data came from immunoSEQ multiplex PCR; TCRdb stores just in-frame clones and leaves some out. The sample lists 310,000 or so clones; around 91% were seen once. V lost 2 bases, J lost 8 bases, and 18 bases lay in between. This CDR3 has 15 amino acids. CDR1 is SGHVS and CDR2 is FQNEAQ in the germline V gene. The chain has TRBV7-8 and TRBJ1-2, with a tentative D call TRBD1 (5 bases). The material sequenced was PBMCs or T cells enriched from blood (not recorded which). The sequence derives from a woman aged 40 to 50 who had recovered from COVID-19. The CDR3 coding sequence is TGTGCCAGCAGCTTAAGTTTCGGCAGGGAAGACGGCTACACCTTC. Translating gives CASSLSFGREDGYTF.